These 29 T cell receptor beta chains were sequenced from one sample in a study of T cell responses to AZD1222 COVID-19 vaccine. Here immunoSEQ multiplex PCR was the method, and the copy in TCRdb shows in-frame clones only, minus some. The data contain about 130,000 clones, around 89% of them singletons. The material sequenced was peripheral blood, taken on day 0 of AZD1222 vaccination. The receptors were sampled from an adult in good health.

The chain carries TRBV7-9 and TRBJ2-5; 7 nucleotides align to TRBD1. The ends lost 7 bases at V and 5 bases at J; junction bases unmatched: 7. The CDR3 has 13 residues. CDR1 is SEHNR and CDR2 is FQNEAQ in the germline V gene (reference sequence). The CDR3 bases are TGTGCCAGCACCCCCGACAGGGTGGAGACCCAGTACTTC. Amino acid sequence: CASTPDRVETQYF.

V is TRBV6-5 and J is TRBJ1-6; D remains unclear. Germline assignment: CDR1 MNHEY and CDR2 SVGAGI. The CDR3 has 15 amino acids. The V end was cut by 6 bases, the J end by 4 bases, with 13 bases between. This CDR3 is CASRAQKDYNSPLHF. CDR3 bases: TGTGCCAGCAGGGCCCAAAAGGATTATAATTCACCCCTCCACTTT.

The chain is built from TRBV28 and TRBJ1-2; D remains unclear. CDR1 MDHEN and CDR2 SYDVKM come from the germline V gene. The CDR3 covers 11 residues. V lost 3 bases and J lost 8, with 7 bases in between. Here the CDR3 reads CASSFLGGYTF. The CDR3 bases are TGTGCCAGCAGTTTTCTAGGGGGCTACACCTTC.

The rearrangement links TRBV10-3 to TRBJ2-3; 8 positions match TRBD2. The length of the CDR3 is 15 residues. J was trimmed by 2 bases and V by 6 bases; bases with no gene match: 7. From germline, CDR1 is ENHRY and CDR2 SYGVKD. The CDR3 sequence is CAISGRGSSTDTQYF. The CDR3 DNA follows: TGTGCCATCAGCGGGAGGGGTTCCTCCACAGATACGCAGTATTTT.

The chain employs TRBV24-1 and TRBJ1-1, with TRBD1 identical over 9 bases. CDR3 length: 15 residues. Unmatched junction bases numbered 12, after V lost 3 bases and J lost 11 bases. Germline values: CDR1 KGHDR, CDR2 SFDVKD. The CDR3 is CATSDPRTGAGGAFF. The CDR3 region has the DNA TGTGCCACCAGTGATCCACGGACAGGGGCAGGGGGGGCTTTCTTT.

The gene calls are TRBV7-2 and TRBJ2-7; D is undetermined. Trimming stripped 0 bases from V and 3 bases from J, with 12 bases between. From germline, CDR1 is SGHTA and CDR2 FQGNSA. The CDR3 loop spans 15 amino acids. The CDR3 DNA reads TGTGCCAGCAGCTTAGCGCTCGGCACGGTCTACGAGCAGTACTTC. Translating gives CASSLALGTVYEQYF.

The chain joins TRBV3-1 (or the pseudogene TRBV3-2) to TRBJ1-3; no clear D. Deletions cut 3 bases from V and 2 bases from J, with 20 bases between. The CDR3 length is 18 residues. Looked up from germline, CDR1 is LGHDT and CDR2 is YNNKEL (reference sequence). CDR3 in amino acids: CASSQRRVFLSTGNTIYF. For the CDR3, the DNA is TGTGCCAGCAGCCAGAGACGCGTATTCCTCTCAACTGGAAACACCATATATTTT.

This sequence joins TRBV7-7 and TRBJ2-1; 15 bases are a match to TRBD2. V lost 5 bases, J lost 9 bases, and 11 bases stayed unmatched. This CDR3 has 17 residues. Germline CDR1 is SSHAT and CDR2 is FNYEAQ (reference sequence). The CDR3 protein is CASSPRTSGRAGSEQFF. CDR3 DNA sequence: TGTGCCAGCAGCCCACGGACTAGCGGGAGGGCCGGTAGTGAGCAGTTCTTC.

This chain connects TRBV28 to TRBJ2-1, with unresolved D. In germline, CDR1 is MDHEN, CDR2 SYDVKM. The CDR3 is 15 amino acids. V lost 4 bases, J lost 4 bases, and 14 bases lay in between. CDR3 DNA sequence: TGTGCCAGCAGTTCGACACCACTTTGGTACAATGAGCAGTTCTTC. It encodes CASSSTPLWYNEQFF.

V gene TRBV7-9 combines with J gene TRBJ1-3; D gene ambiguous. Trimming removed 1 base from V and 4 bases from J, with 11 bases in between. The CDR3 has 15 residues. CDR1 is SEHNR, CDR2 FQNEAQ, per germline (reference sequence). In DNA form, the CDR3 reads TGTGCCAGCAGCTTAGACGGGGTCGCCGGAAACACCATATATTTT. This sequence encodes CASSLDGVAGNTIYF.

This clone turned up a few times. This chain joins TRBV6-2 or TRBV6-3 and TRBJ1-5, with a tentative D call TRBD1 (5 bases). Trimming left V 6 bases short and J 4 bases short, with 22 bases between. This CDR3 contains 17 residues. Germline lookup yields CDR1 MNHEY and CDR2 SVGEGT. CDR3 coding DNA: TGTGCCAGCAGCCAACGTAGGGGCCGAACCGTTAATCAGCCCCAGCATTTT. Protein: CASSQRRGRTVNQPQHF.

The rearrangement joins TRBV9 to TRBJ2-3, with TRBD2 identical over 8 bases. Germline-derived CDR1 and CDR2 are SGDLS and YYNGEE. The CDR3 is made up of 19 amino acids. V was clipped by 0 bases and J by 8 bases; unmatched bases: 20. CDR3 protein: CASSVAVWASGYDAGTQYF. The CDR3 DNA reads TGTGCCAGCAGCGTAGCGGTGTGGGCTAGCGGGTATGATGCGGGTACGCAGTATTTT.

This clone was detected only once. The chain recombines TRBV7-2 with TRBJ2-5; TRBD2 matches 14 bases. The germline V gene has CDR1 SGHTA and CDR2 FQGNSA. The CDR3 has 15 amino acids. J gave up 4 bases and V 5 bases, and 3 bases lay outside the gene matches. The CDR3 coding sequence is TGTGCCAGCAGCACCGGACTAGCGGGAGGAGAGACCCAGTACTTC. Translated: CASSTGLAGGETQYF.

This chain uses TRBV6-2 or TRBV6-3 with TRBJ2-1; 8 nucleotides match TRBD2. There are 13 residues in the CDR3. Losses at the gene ends were 4 bases for V and 6 bases for J; bases not matched to a gene: 2. Per germline, CDR1 MNHEY and CDR2 SVGEGT. CDR3 DNA sequence: TGTGCCAGCAGTTCTAGCGGGCTCAATGAGCAGTTCTTC. Protein: CASSSSGLNEQFF.

This clone was counted once. J is TRBJ2-2 and V is TRBV6-4, with D unclear. The V end was cut by 6 bases, the J end by 3 bases, with 8 bases between. CDR3 length equals 13 residues. The germline CDR1 and CDR2 sequences are MRHNA and SNTAGT. Here the CDR3 reads CASSPKDTGELFF. The CDR3 DNA reads as TGTGCCAGCAGCCCAAAAGACACCGGGGAGCTGTTTTTT.

The chain joins TRBV27 to TRBJ2-7; 7 bases align to TRBD2. The germline gives CDR1 MNHEY, CDR2 SMNVEV (reference sequence). CDR3 length: 15 residues. V shed 5 bases, J shed 5 bases, and the junction held 12 bases outside the gene matches. The CDR3 loop is CASSPPPSGIHEQYF. CDR3 DNA sequence: TGTGCCAGCAGTCCGCCACCCAGCGGGATACACGAGCAGTACTTC.

The genes are TRBV6-4 and TRBJ2-2; 9 bases are a match to TRBD2. The germline CDR1 and CDR2 sequences are MRHNA and SNTAGT. The CDR3 is made up of 19 amino acids. The ends lost 2 bases at V and 3 bases at J; junction bases unmatched: 13. CDR3 sequence: CASSDPTDLAGEDTGELFF. CDR3 in DNA: TGTGCCAGCAGTGACCCTACCGATTTAGCGGGAGAAGACACCGGGGAGCTGTTTTTT.

CDR3 DNA sequence: TGTGCCAGCAGCCCCATAGGCCAGTATCAGACACGGTATGGCTACACCTTC. Protein sequence: CASSPIGQYQTRYGYTF. The V and J genes are TRBV9 and TRBJ1-2; D remains unclear. Germline V gene sequence: CDR1 SGDLS, CDR2 YYNGEE. The CDR3 is 17 amino acids. The ends were cut back, 4 bases at V and 5 bases at J, with 24 bases in the middle. Full variable domain (missing parts from reference TRBV9 and TRBJ1-2): DSGVTQTPKHLITATGQRVTLRCSPRSGDLSVYWYQQSLDQGLQFLIQYYNGEERAKGNILERFSAQQFPDLHSELNLSSLELGDSALYFCASSPIGQYQTRYGYTFGSGTRLTVV.

The chain has TRBV9 and TRBJ1-6, with 7 bases that match TRBD1. The trim removed 6 bases at V and 14 bases at J, leaving 17 bases unmatched. This CDR3 spans 15 amino acids. Germline V gives CDR1 SGDLS, CDR2 YYNGEE. This CDR3 is CASTKESGTALALHF. In nucleotides, the CDR3 is TGTGCCAGCACCAAGGAATCCGGGACAGCACTCGCCCTCCACTTT. Based on the CDR3 plus reference TRBV9 and TRBJ1-6, the full variable domain is DSGVTQTPKHLITATGQRVTLRCSPRSGDLSVYWYQQSLDQGLQFLIQYYNGEERAKGNILERFSAQQFPDLHSELNLSSLELGDSALYFCASTKESGTALALHFGNGTRLTVT.

This chain links TRBV5-4 with TRBJ2-1; a possible D gene is TRBD1 (6 bases). Between the trimmed V and J ends, which lost 1 base and 2 bases, there was a span of 10 bases. CDR1 and CDR2 (germline): SGHNT, YYREEE (reference sequence). CDR3 length equals 15 residues. CDR3: CASSLSTGTYNEQFF. The CDR3 coding sequence is TGTGCCAGCAGCTTGAGTACAGGGACCTACAATGAGCAGTTCTTC. The complete variable domain, with remaining parts taken from reference TRBV5-4 and TRBJ2-1, reads ETGVTQSPTHLIKTRGQQVTLRCSSQSGHNTVSWYQQALGQGPQFIFQYYREEENGRGNFPPRFSGLQFPNYSSELNVNALELDDSALYLCASSLSTGTYNEQFFGPGTRLTVL.

The CDR3 region has the DNA TGTGCCAGCAGTGCAGGGTCAGTTTTCGTCGGTGAAAAACTGTTTTTT. Translating it yields CASSAGSVFVGEKLFF. The genes are TRBV28 and TRBJ1-4, with D possibly being TRBD1 (5 bases). The CDR3 sequence is 16 residues long. V lost 5 bases, J lost 7 bases, and 20 bases lay in between. Looked up from germline, CDR1 is MDHEN and CDR2 is SYDVKM. The whole variable domain, filled in from reference TRBV28 and TRBJ1-4, reads DVKVTQSSRYLVKRTGEKVFLECVQDMDHENMFWYRQDPGLGLRLIYFSYDVKMKEKGDIPEGYSVSREKKERFSLILESASTNQTSMYLCASSAGSVFVGEKLFFGSGTQLSVL.

This chain connects TRBV4-1 to TRBJ1-2; D remains unclear. Germline lookup yields CDR1 MGHRA and CDR2 YSYEKL. This CDR3 spans 18 amino acids. Trimming took 0 bases from V and 5 from J, leaving 22 bases between them. In DNA, the CDR3 is TGCGCCAGCAGCCAAGATCGTCTATGGGGAAGGGCAAAGTATGGCTACACCTTC. Protein sequence: CASSQDRLWGRAKYGYTF.

The rearrangement uses TRBV28 and TRBJ1-4; TRBD1 might be the D (5 bases). V was trimmed by 4 bases and J by 5 bases, leaving 14 bases between them. This CDR3 spans 15 amino acids. Per the germline V gene, CDR1 is MDHEN and CDR2 is SYDVKM. The CDR3 loop reads CASSSGTGKNEKLFF. The CDR3 DNA is TGTGCCAGCAGTTCAGGGACGGGGAAAAATGAAAAACTGTTTTTT.

As concerns this clone: The sample carries other DNA sequences with the same CDR3. The CDR3 reads CASSYRDRDYGYTF. CDR3 coding DNA: TGTGCCAGCAGTTATCGTGACAGGGACTATGGCTACACCTTC. V and J are TRBV6-5 and TRBJ1-2, with 7 bases fitting TRBD1. CDR3 length: 14 amino acids. V dropped 3 bases and J dropped 3; count of bases not matched to a gene: 4. CDR1 is MNHEY and CDR2 is SVGAGI in the germline V gene.

This clone was seen once. This sequence joins TRBV7-6 and TRBJ2-1; D unresolved. Germline V gene lookup returns CDR1 SGHVS and CDR2 FNYEAQ. The CDR3 is made up of 15 amino acids. V was shortened by 0 bases and J by 0 bases, with 6 bases between the two germline ends. The CDR3 loop is CASSLATPSYNEQFF. CDR3 DNA: TGTGCCAGCAGCTTAGCTACTCCCTCCTACAATGAGCAGTTCTTC.

This chain links TRBV10-3 with TRBJ1-1; 7 bases align to TRBD1. V trimming: 6 bases; J trimming: 6 bases; junction bases outside the gene matches: 7. Looked up from germline, CDR1 is ENHRY and CDR2 is SYGVKD. The length of the CDR3 is 13 residues. The CDR3 sequence: CAISPGQEAEAFF. The CDR3, as DNA: TGTGCCATCAGCCCCGGACAGGAAGCTGAAGCTTTCTTT.

The rearrangement joins TRBV7-9 to TRBJ2-7; TRBD1 matches at 10 bases. Germline values: CDR1 SEHNR, CDR2 FQNEAQ (reference sequence). V lost 2 bases and J lost 2; bases outside the gene matches: 3. The CDR3 runs to 15 residues. The CDR3 loop is CASSLMGQGTYEQYF. The CDR3 bases are TGTGCCAGCAGCTTAATGGGACAGGGGACCTACGAGCAGTACTTC.

This chain uses TRBV28 with TRBJ1-2; D gene unclear. This CDR3 comprises 12 residues. Trimming removed 2 bases at V and 9 bases at J, with 10 bases between. Germline V CDR1 and CDR2: MDHEN, SYDVKM. Here the CDR3 reads CASSLQVDSYTF. CDR3 nucleotides: TGTGCCAGCAGTTTACAGGTCGATAGCTACACCTTC.

This chain joins TRBV11-3 and TRBJ2-7; maybe TRBD1 (6 bases). Germline V lookup: CDR1 SGHNT, CDR2 YENEEA. The V and J ends lost 5 bases and 2 bases respectively, with 19 bases between them. The CDR3 loop spans 16 amino acids. The CDR3 region has the DNA TGTGCCAGCAGCGGTAGGGACACCTCAGGGCCCTACGAGCAGTACTTC. It yields the protein CASSGRDTSGPYEQYF.